The 23 T cell receptor beta chains reported below all come from one sample, sequenced in a study of cytomegalovirus exposure and HLA in healthy donors. The study ran its PCR with 60 Vbeta and 13 Jbeta primers. Data came from immunoSEQ multiplex PCR; TCRdb stores just in-frame clones and leaves some out. The sample holds approximately 100,000 clones, approximately 77% seen once. The specimen was PBMCs. These TCRs come from a male donor in good health and CMV-seropositive.

This chain links TRBV7-2 with TRBJ2-7; D may be TRBD2 (7 bases). The V gene's germline CDR1 is SGHTA and CDR2 FQGNSA. This CDR3 has 16 residues. V was cut by 2 bases and J by 5 bases, with 19 bases left in between. Here the CDR3 reads CASSLKGGGGRHEQYF. In DNA form, the CDR3 reads TGTGCCAGCAGCTTAAAGGGAGGGGGGGGTCGGCACGAGCAGTACTTC.

CDR3: CASSLGRGQRLEQYF. The CDR3 bases are TGTGCCAGCAGCTTAGGTAGGGGTCAACGTCTCGAGCAGTACTTC. The chain is built from TRBV7-8 and TRBJ2-7; D is perhaps TRBD1 (5 bases). From germline, CDR1 is SGHVS and CDR2 FQNEAQ. V lost 1 base and J lost 6, with 16 bases in between. The CDR3 length is 15 residues.

This chain uses TRBV6-5 with TRBJ2-1; 12 nucleotides align to TRBD1. The CDR3 consists of 15 residues. Trimming cost V 6 bases and J 8 bases; bases outside gene matches: 8. Per germline, CDR1 MNHEY and CDR2 SVGAGI. Here the CDR3 reads CASSSGQGAVDEQFF. The CDR3 DNA is TGTGCCAGCAGCTCGGGACAGGGGGCTGTGGATGAGCAGTTCTTC.

V usage is TRBV4-3 and J usage is TRBJ1-5; D unresolved. CDR3 length equals 15 residues. V was cut by 0 bases and J by 4 bases, with 10 bases left in between. Germline V CDR1 and CDR2: LGHNA, YSLEER. CDR3 sequence: CASSQEVGVNQPQHF. In DNA, the CDR3 is TGCGCCAGCAGCCAAGAAGTAGGAGTTAATCAGCCCCAGCATTTT.

The rearrangement joins TRBV6-5 to TRBJ1-6, with 7 bases fitting TRBD1. The CDR3 length is 15 residues. Per the germline V gene, CDR1 is MNHEY and CDR2 is SVGAGI. V lost 5 bases, J lost 4 bases, and 5 bases stayed unmatched. The CDR3 coding sequence is TGTGCCAGCAGTAGACCGGGACAGTATAATTCACCCCTCCACTTT. This gives the protein CASSRPGQYNSPLHF.

This clone was detected a few times. The genes are TRBV5-1 and TRBJ2-2; D is possibly TRBD2 (7 bases). From germline, CDR1 is SGHRS and CDR2 YFSETQ. The CDR3 extends over 16 amino acids. V was cut by 5 bases and J by 4 bases, with 18 bases left in between. DNA for the CDR3: TGCGCCAGCAGGAATGGCGGGGGCCGGGTCACCGGGGAGCTGTTTTTT. As protein: CASRNGGGRVTGELFF.

J is TRBJ1-2 and V is TRBV13, with a possible D match to TRBD1 (6 bases). Trimming removed 5 bases from V and 8 bases from J, with 18 bases in between. Germline CDR1 reads PRHDT; CDR2 reads FYEKMQ (reference sequence). The CDR3 sequence is 14 residues long. DNA for the CDR3: TGTGCCAGCAGCCCAGGGGCAAGGGATTCCGGCTACACCTTC. Its protein product is CASSPGARDSGYTF.

The gene calls are TRBV5-1 and TRBJ2-5; possibly TRBD2 for D (6 bases). Trimming pared 3 bases from V and 5 bases from J, leaving 14 bases between. Germline loops: CDR1 SGHRS, CDR2 YFSETQ. The CDR3 totals 14 residues. The CDR3 loop reads CASSSGGAPETQYF. The CDR3 DNA sequence: TGCGCCAGCAGCTCCGGGGGAGCCCCGGAGACCCAGTACTTC.

The chain uses TRBV4-3 and TRBJ2-3, with TRBD2 matching 8 bases. The germline CDR1 and CDR2 sequences are LGHNA and YSLEER. The junction had 14 bases not matched to a gene; V was cut back by 2 bases and J by 4 bases. The CDR3 is made up of 18 amino acids. The CDR3 reads CASSQLPGGGLGPDTQYF. DNA of the CDR3: TGCGCCAGCAGCCAACTCCCGGGGGGGGGCCTTGGTCCAGATACGCAGTATTTT.

This clone came up many times. In DNA form, the CDR3 reads TGTGCCAGCAGCGGACTGCAGAGCTCCTACAATGAGCAGTTCTTC. Amino acids: CASSGLQSSYNEQFF. The chain links TRBV7-9 to TRBJ2-1; tentative D call: TRBD2 (5 bases). The germline V gene has CDR1 SEHNR and CDR2 FQNEAQ (reference sequence). Trimming stripped 5 bases from V and 0 bases from J, with 11 bases between. There are 15 residues in the CDR3.

The chain employs TRBV11-3 and TRBJ2-3; 8 nucleotides line up with TRBD2. The CDR3 sequence is 14 residues long. The V segment lost 5 bases and the J segment 9 bases; nucleotides outside the gene matches: 10. Germline V gene data show CDR1 as SGHNT and CDR2 as YENEEA. In nucleotides, the CDR3 is TGTGCCAGCAGCCACTCGGGGGGGGATAAAACGCAGTATTTT. This sequence encodes CASSHSGGDKTQYF.

This clone was counted a few times. The genes are TRBV4-3 and TRBJ1-1; a possible D gene is TRBD1 (5 bases). The V gene's germline CDR1 is LGHNA and CDR2 YSLEER. V was clipped by 2 bases and J by 0 bases, with 10 bases between them. The CDR3 consists of 15 residues. The CDR3 here is CASSQSTVLNTEAFF. The CDR3 nucleotides are TGCGCCAGCAGCCAATCGACAGTTTTGAACACTGAAGCTTTCTTT.

The CDR3 here is CASSQGGRRTPEAFF. Here the CDR3 DNA reads TGTGCCAGCAGCCAAGGAGGGCGAAGGACCCCTGAAGCTTTCTTT. The chain couples TRBV4-2 to TRBJ1-1, with D unclear. CDR3 size: 15 residues. Germline assignment: CDR1 LGHNA and CDR2 YNFKEQ. V was trimmed by 1 base and J by 6 bases, leaving 15 bases between them.

The chain links TRBV2 to TRBJ2-7, with 9 bases aligning to TRBD1. Germline trimming cut 7 bases from V and 13 bases from J; bases unmatched to any gene: 14. CDR3 length: 13 residues. Germline-derived CDR1 and CDR2 are SNHLY and FYNNEI. In nucleotides, the CDR3 is TGTGCCAGCATCCCGGACAGGGGCAAAGCCTCCTACTTC. Amino acid sequence: CASIPDRGKASYF.

V gene TRBV28 combines with J gene TRBJ2-5; D is possibly TRBD1 (5 bases). CDR1 and CDR2 from the germline V gene are MDHEN and SYDVKM. The CDR3 totals 14 residues. V lost 5 bases and J 6 bases, leaving 16 bases between the germline ends. The CDR3 is CASSEDILRKTQYF. The CDR3 region has the DNA TGTGCCAGCAGTGAGGACATCCTGAGAAAGACCCAGTACTTC.

This clone was recorded only once. This chain links TRBV5-6 with TRBJ1-4; D uncertain. Trimming removed 4 bases from V and 8 bases from J, with 18 bases in between. Per germline, CDR1 SGHDT and CDR2 YYEEEE. CDR3 length equals 15 residues. The CDR3 here is CASSPRASPGEKLFF. In nucleotides, the CDR3 is TGTGCCAGCAGCCCGAGGGCCTCCCCGGGAGAAAAACTGTTTTTT.

This chain links TRBV27 with TRBJ1-4, with D uncertain. V lost 6 bases, J lost 0 bases, and 11 bases lay in between. Germline CDR1 MNHEY, CDR2 SMNVEV (reference sequence). CDR3 length: 15 amino acids. DNA of the CDR3: TGTGCCAGCAGATCCCGTAGCGCAACTAATGAAAAACTGTTTTTT. As protein: CASRSRSATNEKLFF. Looking up the rest from reference TRBV27 and TRBJ1-4 gives the full variable domain: EAQVTQNPRYLITVTGKKLTVTCSQNMNHEYMSWYRQDPGLGLRQIYYSMNVEVTDKGDVPEGYKVSRKEKRNFPLILESPSPNQTSLYFCASRSRSATNEKLFFGSGTQLSVL.

The V and J genes are TRBV27 and TRBJ2-5; TRBD2 matches 7 bases. Germline V lookup: CDR1 MNHEY, CDR2 SMNVEV (reference sequence). CDR3 length equals 16 residues. V lost 1 base, J lost 1 base, and 6 bases stayed unmatched. CDR3 in DNA: TGTGCCAGCAGTTTATGGCGCGGGGGAATCCAAGAGACCCAGTACTTC. Translating gives CASSLWRGGIQETQYF.

The chain links TRBV15 to TRBJ1-2; possible D gene TRBD1, 5 bases. V was cut by 0 bases and J by 4 bases, with 6 bases left in between. Per germline, CDR1 LNHNV and CDR2 YYDKDF (reference sequence). The CDR3 runs to 13 residues. CDR3 region: CATSRDDSYGYTF. The CDR3 nucleotides are TGTGCCACCAGCAGAGATGACAGCTATGGCTACACCTTC.

This rearrangement joins TRBV28 to TRBJ2-3, with 10 bases that match TRBD2. The length of the CDR3 is 19 residues. The germline V gene has CDR1 MDHEN and CDR2 SYDVKM. The V gene end was trimmed by 3 bases and the J gene end by 0 bases; junction bases not matched to a gene: 12. The CDR3: CASSFYLSGGASSTDTQYF. DNA for the CDR3: TGTGCCAGCAGTTTCTACCTCAGCGGGGGGGCCAGTAGCACAGATACGCAGTATTTT.

This chain links TRBV5-8 with TRBJ2-1; TRBD2 is a possible D gene (5 bases). Trimming cost V 2 bases and J 3 bases, with 9 bases left between them. This CDR3 contains 14 residues. Germline V gene lookup returns CDR1 SGHTS and CDR2 YDEGEE. Here the CDR3 DNA reads TGTGCCAGCAGCTTCCCCGGGGACTACAATGAGCAGTTCTTC. Its translation: CASSFPGDYNEQFF.

The CDR3 DNA reads as TGTGCCAGCAGCTTGGGTATGGGGGGTCAGCCCCAGCATTTT. Encoded protein: CASSLGMGGQPQHF. The V and J genes are TRBV5-4 and TRBJ1-5, with D tentatively TRBD1 (5 bases). CDR1 is SGHNT, CDR2 YYREEE, per germline (reference sequence). Trimming removed 0 bases at V and 6 bases at J, with 10 bases between. This CDR3 spans 14 amino acids. Combining the CDR3 with reference TRBV5-4 and TRBJ1-5 gives the whole variable domain ETGVTQSPTHLIKTRGQQVTLRCSSQSGHNTVSWYQQALGQGPQFIFQYYREEENGRGNFPPRFSGLQFPNYSSELNVNALELDDSALYLCASSLGMGGQPQHFGDGTRLSIL.

The chain is built from TRBV11-3 and TRBJ1-2; D is unclear. Germline loops: CDR1 SGHNT, CDR2 YENEEA. Between the trimmed V and J ends, which lost 1 base and 0 bases, there was a span of 9 bases. The CDR3 runs 15 residues. The CDR3 is CASSLVVGTNYGYTF. The CDR3 DNA sequence: TGTGCCAGCAGCTTAGTTGTCGGTACTAACTATGGCTACACCTTC.